This T cell receptor beta chain was sequenced during a study of blood T cell repertoires in COVID-19. About the research overall: COVID-19 samples from acute and convalescent phases originated in the United States, Italy and Spain. In each case, the material was cDNA or gDNA derived from T cells, B-cell-depleted T cells, or PBMCs.

The CDR3 runs to 17 residues. The ends lost 2 bases at V and 6 bases at J; junction bases unmatched: 9. Looked up from germline, CDR1 is LNHDA and CDR2 is SQIVND (reference sequence). Original analysis: Estimates of nucleated cell counts were drawn from the amplification of reference gene primers. The assay was immunoSEQ multiplex PCR, and TCRdb's table has in-frame clones only and misses some. V, J and clone size are taken as reported in that table, and D and trimming were inferred from the DNA itself. The data contain a few hundred thousand clones, approximately 90% of them seen just once; the ten biggest clones take up about 2%.

Sequenced sample: peripheral blood. The chain joins TRBV19 to TRBJ2-3; TRBD2 matches 12 bases. This receptor was identified in a man between 18 and 35 years old with active or convalescent COVID-19. The CDR3 reads CASSISPGLAGLDTQYF. In DNA form, the CDR3 reads TGTGCCAGTAGTATATCACCCGGACTAGCGGGACTGGATACGCAGTATTTT. Drawing the rest from reference TRBV19 and TRBJ2-3, the complete variable domain is DGGITQSPKYLFRKEGQNVTLSCEQNLNHDAMYWYRQDPGQGLRLIYYSQIVNDFQKGDIAEGYSVSREKKESFPLTVTSAQKNPTAFYLCASSISPGLAGLDTQYFGPGTRLTVL.